This TCR beta chain originates from a study of blood T cell repertoires in COVID-19. This clone was observed a few times. Patients from Seattle were sampled longitudinally, starting during active infection. Profiled with immunoSEQ multiplex PCR; TCRdb holds only in-frame clones, not every one. The table records 150,000 to 200,000 clones, around nine tenths of them present only once. V dropped 6 bases and J dropped 6; count of bases not matched to a gene: 2. Germline CDR1 KGHSH, CDR2 LQKENI. This CDR3 region has 12 residues. Sequences were obtained from peripheral blood. This receptor was taken from a man aged 55 to 70 with COVID-19, enrolled during active disease. The V gene is TRBV18, the J gene TRBJ2-5, with TRBD1 matching over 9 bases. The CDR3 region has the DNA TGTGCCAGCTCGGGACAGGGACAGACCCAGTACTTC. Translated: CASSGQGQTQYF.